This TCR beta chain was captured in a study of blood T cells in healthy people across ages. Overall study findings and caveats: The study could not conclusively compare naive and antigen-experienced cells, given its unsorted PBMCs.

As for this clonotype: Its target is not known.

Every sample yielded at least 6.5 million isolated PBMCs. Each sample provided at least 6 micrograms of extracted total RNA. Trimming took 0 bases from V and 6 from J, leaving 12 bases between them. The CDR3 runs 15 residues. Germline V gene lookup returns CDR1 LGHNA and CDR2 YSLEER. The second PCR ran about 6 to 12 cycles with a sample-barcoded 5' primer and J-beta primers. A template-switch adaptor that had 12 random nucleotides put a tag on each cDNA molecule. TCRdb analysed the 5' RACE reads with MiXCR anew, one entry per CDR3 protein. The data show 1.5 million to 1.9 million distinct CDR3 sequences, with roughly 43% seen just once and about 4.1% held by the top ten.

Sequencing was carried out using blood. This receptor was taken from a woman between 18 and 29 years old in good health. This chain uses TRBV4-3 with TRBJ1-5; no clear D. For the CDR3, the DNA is TGCGCCAGCAGCCAAGATGGGAGAGGGAGTCAGCCCCAGCATTTT. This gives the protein CASSQDGRGSQPQHF.